This T cell receptor (beta chain) was found in a study of shared clonotypes between healthy human individuals. About the research overall: Each donor's CD4 naive and CD4 memory cells filled three plates apiece, CD8 naive two, and CD8 memory one.

Regarding this clone: The antigen is unknown.

At a deep level, the assay was run. Per the original data handling: For the immunoSEQ data, sequences were junction-only without quality scores, so filtering differed. The method was immunoSEQ multiplex PCR; TCRdb's version includes in-frame clones alone and lacks a portion of them. That table gives V, J and clone size, and the DNA gave D and trimming. The sample has over a million clones, around 97% seen once. Study-level points and caveats: A handful of donors shared approximately 5% of their naive CD4 clonotypes.

The junction had 12 bases not matched to a gene; V was cut back by 5 bases and J by 10 bases. This CDR3 has 16 residues. Germline-derived CDR1 and CDR2 are SEHNR and FQNEAQ (reference sequence). The sequence was collected from a man aged 30 to 39 in good health. This chain uses TRBV7-9 with TRBJ2-2, with 11 bases that match TRBD2. The sequenced sample was naive CD4+ T cells sorted from blood. Documented subset: CD45RA+ positively selected. CDR3 in DNA: TGTGCCAGCAGCCCCTGGATAGCGGGAGGGCCAGCGGAGCTGTTTTTT. This codes for CASSPWIAGGPAELFF.